Below, 31 T cell receptor beta chains from the same sample are listed, as sequenced in a study of blood T cell repertoires in COVID-19 (dated by TCRdb to the early 2020s). The method was the immunoSEQ multiplex PCR assay. Imported from immuneACCESS, the table was reduced by TCRdb to in-frame sequences with V and J called. These copies leave out some clones; in studies compared against another copy, an unresolved V gene accounts for under half, and the cause of the remainder is not known. The sample has approximately 190,000 clones on record, 88% of them singletons. The ten largest account for roughly 5.6% of the sample. The specimen was peripheral blood. Receptor source: a man aged 40-50 years with active or convalescent COVID-19.

This chain uses TRBV4-3 with TRBJ1-4; 7 bases match TRBD1. Germline CDR1 is LGHNA and CDR2 is YSLEER. This CDR3 has 16 amino acids. V was pared by 2 bases and J by 7 bases, with 10 bases of the junction left unmatched. The CDR3 reads CASSQTLQGTGEKLFF. Written as DNA, the CDR3 is TGCGCCAGCAGCCAAACCCTACAGGGGACGGGTGAAAAACTGTTTTTT.

The V call is TRBV5-1, the J call TRBJ2-7, with TRBD2 as a possible D gene (7 bases). The length of the CDR3 is 17 residues. Trimming shortened V by 0 bases and J by 4 bases, and 20 bases separated the two germline ends. CDR1 and CDR2 (germline): SGHRS, YFSETQ. The CDR3 loop reads CASSLEFGNREGYEQYF. In DNA, the CDR3 is TGCGCCAGCAGCTTGGAGTTTGGGAACAGGGAGGGTTACGAGCAGTACTTC. The full variable domain, rest sourced from reference TRBV5-1 and TRBJ2-7, is KAGVTQTPRYLIKTRGQQVTLSCSPISGHRSVSWYQQTPGQGLQFLFEYFSETQRNKGNFPGRFSGRQFSNSRSEMNVSTLELGDSALYLCASSLEFGNREGYEQYFGPGTRLTVT.

J is TRBJ2-7 and V is TRBV9; D perhaps matches TRBD1 (6 bases). CDR3 length: 14 residues. Germline CDR1 SGDLS, CDR2 YYNGEE. The V end lost 3 bases, the J end lost 3 bases, and 13 bases lay between the germline ends. CDR3 loop: CASSERTASYEQYF. The CDR3 DNA is TGTGCCAGCAGCGAGCGGACAGCGAGCTACGAGCAGTACTTC.

CDR3 sequence reads: CASSAQGTPQPQHF. The DNA for the CDR3 is TGTGCCAGCAGTGCGCAGGGCACCCCTCAGCCCCAGCATTTT. V and J are TRBV2 and TRBJ1-5, with a weak D call TRBD1 (5 bases). Germline V lookup: CDR1 SNHLY, CDR2 FYNNEI. V lost 4 bases and J lost 6, with 13 bases in between. CDR3 length: 14 amino acids.

This clone has just one count. This chain connects TRBV30 to TRBJ2-7; perhaps TRBD2 as D (5 bases). This CDR3 spans 11 amino acids. V dropped 2 bases and J dropped 5 bases, with 7 bases sitting between them. The germline gives CDR1 GTSNPN, CDR2 SVGIG (reference sequence). The CDR3 here is CAWSFGDEQYF. The CDR3 DNA is TGTGCCTGGAGTTTCGGGGACGAGCAGTACTTC.

The chain joins TRBV7-9 to TRBJ2-1; 11 nucleotides match TRBD2. The CDR3 contains 14 residues. CDR1 is SEHNR, CDR2 FQNEAQ, per germline (reference sequence). V dropped 3 bases and J dropped 10; count of bases not matched to a gene: 5. CDR3 region: CASSLTSGVSEQFF. In DNA form, the CDR3 reads TGTGCCAGCAGCTTGACTAGCGGGGTCTCGGAGCAGTTCTTC.

J is TRBJ2-7 and V is TRBV18; D may be TRBD1 (6 bases). CDR3 length: 15 amino acids. Trimming shortened V by 3 bases and J by 1 base, and 13 bases separated the two germline ends. Germline V lookup: CDR1 KGHSH, CDR2 LQKENI. The CDR3 coding sequence is TGTGCCAGCTCACCGGTCAGGGGCTCTTCCTACGAGCAGTACTTC. Protein product: CASSPVRGSSYEQYF.

The chain couples TRBV19 to TRBJ1-4; no definite D call. The CDR3 length is 16 residues. Germline CDR1 reads LNHDA; CDR2 reads SQIVND (reference sequence). Trimming cost V 3 bases and J 4 bases, with 15 bases left between them. CDR3 sequence reads: CASSIILSVYNEKLFF. The CDR3 nucleotides read TGTGCCAGTAGTATTATCTTATCGGTTTATAATGAAAAACTGTTTTTT.

The rearrangement links TRBV5-1 to TRBJ2-3, with D possibly TRBD1 on 5 matching bases. The CDR3 consists of 14 residues. Trimming stripped 9 bases from V and 0 bases from J, with 14 bases between. The germline V gene has CDR1 SGHRS and CDR2 YFSETQ. The CDR3 sequence is CATSDGASTDTQYF. CDR3 DNA sequence: TGCGCCACCTCGGATGGGGCCAGCACAGATACGCAGTATTTT.

The chain uses TRBV3-1 (or the pseudogene TRBV3-2) and TRBJ2-5; 10 nucleotides match TRBD2. The CDR3 spans 16 residues. The germline V gene has CDR1 LGHDT and CDR2 YNNKEL (reference sequence). The J segment lost 7 bases and the V segment lost 3 bases, leaving 11 bases of the junction unmatched. In DNA form, the CDR3 reads TGTGCCAGCAGCCACGATATCCTAGCGGGGGAAGGGACCCAGTACTTC. This translates into CASSHDILAGEGTQYF.

The V gene is TRBV30, the J gene TRBJ2-3; D possibly corresponds to TRBD2 (6 bases). The CDR3 is 16 residues long. The V gene's germline CDR1 is GTSNPN and CDR2 SVGIG (reference sequence). Trimming left V 0 bases short and J 7 bases short, with 20 bases between. The CDR3 DNA reads TGTGCCTGGAGTGTGGGGGTATGGGGGGAGCCAAATACGCAGTATTTT. Its translation: CAWSVGVWGEPNTQYF.

This clone was counted a single time. The chain's CDR3 is CASSLETVPGGQLSGYTF. In nucleotides, the CDR3 is TGTGCCAGCAGCTTAGAAACCGTTCCAGGGGGTCAGCTCAGTGGCTACACCTTC. The V gene is TRBV7-9, the J gene TRBJ1-2, with TRBD1 matching 7 bases. Unmatched junction bases numbered 18, after V lost 1 base and J lost 7 bases. Per germline, CDR1 SEHNR and CDR2 FQNEAQ (reference sequence). This CDR3 region has 18 residues.

The gene calls are TRBV30 and TRBJ2-7; 11 nucleotides agree with TRBD1. Germline trimming cut 5 bases from V and 7 bases from J; bases unmatched to any gene: 4. Germline lookup yields CDR1 GTSNPN and CDR2 SVGIG (reference sequence). The CDR3 is made up of 12 amino acids. CDR3 loop: CAWSDRGHEQYF. CDR3 in DNA: TGTGCCTGGTCGGACAGGGGGCATGAGCAGTACTTC.

The chain carries TRBV30 and TRBJ1-1, with a possible D match to TRBD1 (5 bases). This CDR3 has 12 amino acids. Germline CDR1 is GTSNPN and CDR2 is SVGIG (reference sequence). Deletions cut 0 bases from V and 6 bases from J, with 8 bases between. Here the CDR3 DNA reads TGTGCCTGGAGTGTATGGGGGGCTGAAGCTTTCTTT. Protein sequence: CAWSVWGAEAFF.

The chain uses TRBV19 and TRBJ1-1; D may be TRBD1 (5 bases). Deletions cut 6 bases from V and 2 bases from J, with 13 bases between. CDR1 is LNHDA, CDR2 SQIVND, per germline (reference sequence). The CDR3 is 14 residues long. CDR3 region: CASSPGLINTEAFF. CDR3 DNA: TGTGCCAGTAGCCCGGGACTGATCAACACTGAAGCTTTCTTT.

V is TRBV5-1 and J is TRBJ1-2, with TRBD1 matching 8 bases. The CDR3 has 13 residues. V dropped 0 bases and J dropped 8; count of bases not matched to a gene: 3. Germline CDR1 SGHRS, CDR2 YFSETQ. The chain's CDR3 is CASSLAGGRGYTF. In DNA form, the CDR3 reads TGCGCCAGCAGCTTGGCAGGGGGCCGAGGCTACACCTTC.

There are a few counts of this clone. This chain uses TRBV2 with TRBJ1-6; 8 bases line up with TRBD1. This CDR3 has 13 amino acids. CDR1 and CDR2 (germline): SNHLY, FYNNEI. With 7 bases clipped from V and 8 bases from J, the junction kept 4 bases outside the gene matches. This CDR3 reads CASTEQGDSPLHF. The CDR3 DNA is TGTGCCAGCACGGAACAGGGGGATTCACCCCTCCACTTT.

The CDR3 sequence is CASSPLRTEGEQFF. The CDR3 nucleotides are TGTGCCAGCTCACCACTGAGGACAGAAGGTGAGCAGTTCTTC. The V and J genes are TRBV18 and TRBJ2-1; tentatively, D is TRBD1 (6 bases). In germline, CDR1 is KGHSH, CDR2 LQKENI. CDR3 size: 14 residues. The V end was cut by 1 base, the J end by 9 bases, with 13 bases between.

J is TRBJ1-3 and V is TRBV18; D possibly corresponds to TRBD1 (6 bases). This CDR3 spans 17 amino acids. Germline CDR1 KGHSH, CDR2 LQKENI. V was shortened by 4 bases and J by 0 bases, with 16 bases between the two germline ends. CDR3 sequence reads: CASSLLATGYSGNTIYF. DNA of the CDR3: TGTGCCAGCTCACTCCTTGCGACAGGCTACTCTGGAAACACCATATATTTT.

The genes are TRBV6-1 and TRBJ1-1; 9 bases line up with TRBD1. The germline V gene has CDR1 MNHNS and CDR2 SASEGT. The CDR3 spans 14 residues. V shed 3 bases, J shed 4 bases, and the junction held 3 bases outside the gene matches. CDR3 protein: CASSEGTGFTEAFF. CDR3 coding DNA: TGTGCCAGCAGTGAGGGGACAGGGTTCACTGAAGCTTTCTTT.

J is TRBJ1-2 and V is TRBV28; the D gene is possibly TRBD1 (6 bases). Germline-derived CDR1 and CDR2 are MDHEN and SYDVKM. The ends were cut back, 6 bases at V and 3 bases at J, with 11 bases in the middle. This CDR3 is 13 amino acids long. CDR3: CASRPGHDYGYTF. The CDR3 coding sequence is TGTGCCAGCAGACCGGGACACGACTATGGCTACACCTTC.

The V and J genes are TRBV5-4 and TRBJ2-7; 10 bases are a match to TRBD2. The V and J ends lost 0 bases and 2 bases, in that order; junction bases with no gene match: 5. CDR3 length equals 16 residues. Germline CDR1 is SGHNT and CDR2 is YYREEE (reference sequence). The CDR3 spells CASSLASSGRPYEQYF. DNA of the CDR3: TGTGCCAGCAGCTTGGCGTCTAGCGGGAGACCCTACGAGCAGTACTTC.

CDR3 region: CASSQDPGGSSNEQFF. The DNA of the CDR3 is TGCGCCAGCAGCCAAGATCCGGGCGGGAGCTCTAATGAGCAGTTCTTC. The chain carries TRBV4-1 and TRBJ2-1; 7 positions agree with TRBD2. Germline CDR1 MGHRA, CDR2 YSYEKL. The V and J ends lost 0 bases and 7 bases, in that order; junction bases with no gene match: 9. The CDR3 sequence is 16 residues long.

The chain recombines TRBV2 with TRBJ2-7; 8 bases are a match to TRBD2. V lost 6 bases, J lost 6 bases, and 10 bases stayed unmatched. Germline V CDR1 and CDR2: SNHLY, FYNNEI. The CDR3 is 14 residues long. CDR3 region: CASSLRRTSSEQYF. CDR3 DNA: TGTGCCAGCAGCCTCCGCAGGACTAGCTCCGAGCAGTACTTC.

Only a few counts were recorded for this clone. The chain joins TRBV19 to TRBJ2-7; perhaps TRBD2 as D (6 bases). Trimming removed 7 bases from V and 2 bases from J, with 18 bases in between. The CDR3 covers 15 residues. Germline CDR1 LNHDA, CDR2 SQIVND (reference sequence). CDR3 protein: CASTRRGTEPYEQYF. The DNA for the CDR3 is TGTGCCAGTACCAGGCGCGGGACGGAGCCCTACGAGCAGTACTTC. Filled out from reference TRBV19 and TRBJ2-7, the complete variable domain reads DGGITQSPKYLFRKEGQNVTLSCEQNLNHDAMYWYRQDPGQGLRLIYYSQIVNDFQKGDIAEGYSVSREKKESFPLTVTSAQKNPTAFYLCASTRRGTEPYEQYFGPGTRLTVT.

The V gene is TRBV20-1, the J gene TRBJ1-2; TRBD1 is a possible D gene (6 bases). Per the germline V gene, CDR1 is DFQATT and CDR2 is SNEGSKA (reference sequence). Trimming took 3 bases from V and 6 from J, leaving 8 bases between them. CDR3 size: 11 residues. The CDR3 DNA reads as TGCAGTGCTAGCTACAGGGATGGCTACACCTTC. Its translation is CSASYRDGYTF.

The chain carries TRBV7-2 and TRBJ2-5; 9 bases agree with TRBD2. CDR1 SGHTA and CDR2 FQGNSA come from the germline V gene. The CDR3 contains 15 residues. V lost 1 base to trimming and J lost 2 bases; unmatched junction nucleotides: 2. DNA of the CDR3: TGTGCCAGCAGCTTAGGACTAGCGGAACAAGAGACCCAGTACTTC. It translates to CASSLGLAEQETQYF.

The CDR3 sequence: CASRQSGSNDEQYF. CDR3 DNA: TGTGCCAGCAGACAGAGCGGGAGCAACGACGAGCAGTACTTC. The V gene is TRBV13, the J gene TRBJ2-7; 8 nucleotides align to TRBD2. The V segment lost 6 bases and the J segment 5 bases; nucleotides outside the gene matches: 9. The V gene's germline CDR1 is PRHDT and CDR2 FYEKMQ (reference sequence). The CDR3 sequence is 14 residues long.

The V call is TRBV6-5, the J call TRBJ2-7, with 7 bases that match TRBD1. Germline CDR1 reads MNHEY; CDR2 reads SVGAGI. The CDR3 is made up of 14 amino acids. V dropped 5 bases and J dropped 2; count of bases not matched to a gene: 6. In nucleotides, the CDR3 is TGTGCCAGCAGTCCCGGGACAGATGCCTACGAGCAGTACTTC. Translated, it gives CASSPGTDAYEQYF.

The chain couples TRBV12-5 to TRBJ1-6; D is unclear. Trimming shortened V by 0 bases and J by 17 bases, and 20 bases separated the two germline ends. Looked up from germline, CDR1 is LGHNT and CDR2 is FRNRAP. The CDR3 totals 15 residues. The CDR3: CASGLVLSGKGAVHF. In nucleotides, the CDR3 is TGTGCTAGTGGTTTGGTATTGAGCGGGAAAGGCGCCGTCCACTTT.

The chain has TRBV6-5 and TRBJ2-5; no clear D gene. The CDR3 length is 15 residues. The V gene's germline CDR1 is MNHEY and CDR2 SVGAGI. Trimming removed 0 bases from V and 5 bases from J, with 13 bases in between. The CDR3 region has the DNA TGTGCCAGCAGTTACTCGACCGGGTTGGCGGAGACCCAGTACTTC. Translated, it gives CASSYSTGLAETQYF.